These 18 T cell receptor beta chains came from one sample sequenced in a study of T cells after yellow fever vaccination. TCRdb reprocessed the 5' RACE reads with MiXCR, giving one entry per CDR3 protein. The sample includes some 600,000 distinct CDR3 sequences, about 12% of them seen just once. The source was PBMCs, collected on the day of the yellow fever booster vaccination. The receptors stem from a man aged 25 to 40 who received the YFV17D yellow fever vaccine.

This clonotype has more than one count but fewer than ten. The V gene is TRBV19, the J gene TRBJ1-6; no reliable D call. Trimming pared 3 bases from V and 8 bases from J, leaving 8 bases between. Germline V gene lookup returns CDR1 LNHDA and CDR2 SQIVND (reference sequence). The length of the CDR3 is 13 residues. The CDR3 DNA reads TGTGCCAGTAGTATCCGGGAAGATTCACCCCTCCACTTT. As protein: CASSIREDSPLHF.

This clonotype was seen only a few times. The genes are TRBV6-2 or TRBV6-3 and TRBJ2-2, with 7 bases matching TRBD1. Per the germline V gene, CDR1 is MNHEY and CDR2 is SVGEGT. The CDR3 has 16 residues. The V and J ends lost 6 bases and 4 bases, in that order; junction bases with no gene match: 11. CDR3 sequence reads: CASSRIQDRATGELFF. For the CDR3, the DNA is TGTGCCAGCAGCCGCATACAAGACAGGGCCACCGGGGAGCTGTTTTTT.

J is TRBJ1-2 and V is TRBV9, with TRBD1 identical over 8 bases. J was trimmed by 4 bases and V by 4 bases; bases with no gene match: 15. The germline gives CDR1 SGDLS, CDR2 YYNGEE. The CDR3 extends over 17 amino acids. For the CDR3, the DNA is TGTGCCAGCAGCCCCACAGGGGGTAGTTTTTTAGGCTATGGCTACACCTTC. Translating it yields CASSPTGGSFLGYGYTF.

This clonotype appeared many times. This rearrangement joins TRBV27 to TRBJ2-3; D possibly corresponds to TRBD2 (5 bases). Germline V gene lookup returns CDR1 MNHEY and CDR2 SMNVEV (reference sequence). V was cut by 1 base and J by 0 bases, with 14 bases left in between. The CDR3 covers 17 residues. Here the CDR3 DNA reads TGTGCCAGCAGTTTATTCGGGGAAACTAAAAGCACAGATACGCAGTATTTT. It yields the protein CASSLFGETKSTDTQYF.

The J gene is TRBJ2-7, the V gene TRBV18; TRBD1 matches 8 bases. The V gene's germline CDR1 is KGHSH and CDR2 LQKENI. The CDR3 has 16 amino acids. J gave up 2 bases and V 0 bases, and 6 bases lay outside the gene matches. In DNA form, the CDR3 reads TGTGCCAGCTCACCACCGGCAGGGGGCGGAACCTACGAGCAGTACTTC. Amino acid sequence: CASSPPAGGGTYEQYF.

The rearrangement uses TRBV10-3 and TRBJ2-1; D perhaps matches TRBD2 (6 bases). The germline CDR1 and CDR2 sequences are ENHRY and SYGVKD. The CDR3 sequence is 12 residues long. Trimming stripped 0 bases from V and 12 bases from J, with 9 bases between. CDR3 amino acids: CAISESPSVQFF. Written as DNA, the CDR3 is TGTGCCATCAGTGAGTCGCCTAGCGTGCAGTTCTTC.

V is TRBV3-1 and J is TRBJ2-6; D uncertain. The CDR3 loop spans 17 amino acids. Germline V lookup: CDR1 LGHDT, CDR2 YNNKEL (reference sequence). Trimming pared 5 bases from V and 0 bases from J, leaving 14 bases between. CDR3 loop: CASSLLGKHSGANVLTF. Here the CDR3 DNA reads TGTGCCAGCAGCTTGTTAGGGAAGCACTCTGGGGCCAACGTCCTGACTTTC.

This chain connects TRBV6-1 to TRBJ1-2; D not resolved. The ends were cut back, 6 bases at V and 4 bases at J, with 18 bases in the middle. This CDR3 is built from 15 residues. Germline lookup yields CDR1 MNHNS and CDR2 SASEGT. The CDR3 here is CASRPDLWALYGYTF. The DNA of the CDR3 is TGTGCCAGCAGACCGGACCTCTGGGCCCTCTATGGCTACACCTTC.

The gene calls are TRBV9 and TRBJ2-5; D is possibly TRBD2 (5 bases). The CDR3 loop spans 15 amino acids. The germline V gene has CDR1 SGDLS and CDR2 YYNGEE. Trimming left V 0 bases short and J 0 bases short, with 9 bases between. CDR3 amino acids: CASSVATSHQETQYF. In DNA form, the CDR3 reads TGTGCCAGCAGCGTAGCTACTAGTCACCAAGAGACCCAGTACTTC.

V and J are TRBV12-3 or TRBV12-4 and TRBJ2-5; no clear D gene. With 5 bases removed from V and 5 bases from J, the gap between germline ends came to 18 bases. This CDR3 spans 15 amino acids. The CDR3 coding sequence is TGTGCCAGCAGTGAATTAGGGCAAAGTTTGGAGACCCAGTACTTC. Its protein product is CASSELGQSLETQYF.

This clonotype has more than one count but fewer than ten. The chain recombines TRBV27 with TRBJ2-1; D possibly corresponds to TRBD1 (6 bases). Germline CDR1 is MNHEY and CDR2 is SMNVEV (reference sequence). Trimming shortened V by 3 bases and J by 4 bases, and 10 bases separated the two germline ends. This CDR3 contains 14 residues. CDR3 bases: TGTGCCAGCAGTTTGCGGACAGCGTACAATGAGCAGTTCTTC. Protein: CASSLRTAYNEQFF.

The chain joins TRBV20-1 to TRBJ2-7; 8 bases are shared with TRBD2. Germline lookup yields CDR1 DFQATT and CDR2 SNEGSKA (reference sequence). This CDR3 has 14 amino acids. J lost 3 bases, V lost 7 bases, and 11 bases had no gene match. The CDR3, as DNA: TGCAGTGGCTTCCCCGGGACTAGGGTCTACGAGCAGTACTTC. It codes for CSGFPGTRVYEQYF.

This clonotype occurred a few times. The rearrangement links TRBV7-6 to TRBJ2-1, with 16 bases aligning to TRBD2. This CDR3 has 14 residues. Trimming removed 4 bases from V and 15 bases from J; junction bases left unmatched: 6. The germline CDR1 and CDR2 sequences are SGHVS and FNYEAQ. The CDR3 DNA is TGTGCCAGCAGCTCGGGACTAGCGGGGGGGACCCCGTTCTTC. Amino acids: CASSSGLAGGTPFF.

This clonotype has a handful of counts. The chain combines TRBV6-6 with TRBJ2-3; 10 nucleotides match TRBD1. The CDR3 extends over 13 amino acids. Unmatched junction bases numbered 4, after V lost 7 bases and J lost 6 bases. CDR1 MNHNY and CDR2 SVGAGI come from the germline V gene (reference sequence). The CDR3 DNA reads as TGTGCCAGCACCGGGACAGGGGCTGATACGCAGTATTTT. Its protein product is CASTGTGADTQYF.

This clonotype occurred many times. The chain uses TRBV19 and TRBJ1-5; a weak D match, TRBD1 (5 bases). This CDR3 has 13 amino acids. Looked up from germline, CDR1 is LNHDA and CDR2 is SQIVND (reference sequence). Trimming took 5 bases from V and 7 from J, leaving 12 bases between them. CDR3 sequence: CASSSGVRQPQHF. DNA for the CDR3: TGTGCCAGTAGTTCGGGGGTCCGGCAGCCCCAGCATTTT. Supplemented by reference TRBV19 and TRBJ1-5, the full variable domain reads DGGITQSPKYLFRKEGQNVTLSCEQNLNHDAMYWYRQDPGQGLRLIYYSQIVNDFQKGDIAEGYSVSREKKESFPLTVTSAQKNPTAFYLCASSSGVRQPQHFGDGTRLSIL.

This clonotype showed up just a few times. The rearrangement uses TRBV6-5 and TRBJ2-7, with D possibly called TRBD1 or TRBD2 (5 bases each). From germline, CDR1 is MNHEY and CDR2 SVGAGI. CDR3 length: 15 amino acids. Trimming took 0 bases from V and 1 from J, leaving 10 bases between them. The CDR3 sequence is CASSYSRGSSYEQYF. The CDR3 bases are TGTGCCAGCAGTTACTCGAGGGGTAGTTCCTACGAGCAGTACTTC.

This clonotype was counted between two and nine times. The V call is TRBV12-3 or TRBV12-4, the J call TRBJ2-1; D might be TRBD1 (6 bases). The CDR3 loop spans 12 amino acids. Trimming left V 6 bases short and J 7 bases short, with 10 bases between. CDR3 protein: CASRYRENEQFF. In DNA form, the CDR3 reads TGTGCCAGCAGATACAGGGAGAATGAGCAGTTCTTC.

The chain links TRBV7-9 to TRBJ2-1, with a weak D call TRBD2 (6 bases). With 5 bases removed from V and 4 bases from J, the gap between germline ends came to 12 bases. The CDR3 is 14 residues long. Germline CDR1 SEHNR, CDR2 FQNEAQ (reference sequence). In DNA, the CDR3 is TGTGCCAGCAGCCAGACTAGAATATACAATGAGCAGTTCTTC. Translation: CASSQTRIYNEQFF.